The rows below give T cell receptor beta chains drawn from one sample of a study of cytomegalovirus exposure and HLA in healthy donors. TCRdb's copy holds only in-frame clones and misses some; the assay was immunoSEQ multiplex PCR. The table records fewer than 150,000 clones, about three quarters of them present only once. Sample: PBMCs. The receptors shown here come from a human donor in good health. Each CDR3 is given with its conserved first and last residue.

v_call	j_call	cdr3_aa
TRBV29-1	TRBJ2-5	CSAGGSQETQYF
TRBV4-1	TRBJ1-1	CASSQQGVGAEAFF
TRBV5-1	NA	CASSPGGPYEQYF
TRBV4-2	TRBJ2-1	CASSQRLAGGEQFF
TRBV5-8	TRBJ2-2	CASSSDRGQTGELFF
TRBV27	TRBJ2-1	CASRGQGANEQFF
TRBV28	TRBJ2-7	CASSQRGGNEQYF
TRBV7-8	TRBJ2-7	CASSRRTGRQYEQYF
TRBV7-2	TRBJ2-5	CASSLGSSGVETQYF
TRBV6-1	TRBJ1-1	CASGGQGRAFF
TRBV6-1	TRBJ1-1	CASLGLNTEAFF
TRBV28	TRBJ2-3	CASSEGREGPDTQYF
TRBV4-1	TRBJ1-2	CASSQRLGQQSNYGYTF
TRBV2	TRBJ1-3	CASRHRDYLRNTIYF
TRBV15	TRBJ2-3	CATSLADYTDTQYF
TRBV10-3	TRBJ2-1	CAIRSGTGPNEQFF
TRBV10-2	TRBJ2-2	CASSSARDTGELFF
TRBV7-6	TRBJ1-2	CASSLGDRGYYGYTF
TRBV9	NA	CASSVDRWGYEQYF
TRBV10-1	TRBJ2-3	CASSRLATSTDTQYF
TRBV6-5	TRBJ2-6	CASSYGTGAGANVLTF
TRBV5-8	TRBJ1-1	CASSLVGGINTEAFF
TRBV10-1	TRBJ2-3	CASSAGPGGTDTQYF
TRBV27	TRBJ2-4	CASSPRGLKNIQYF
TRBV28	TRBJ1-4	CASQQGASEKLFF
TRBV2	TRBJ2-1	CASSVDRGDEQFF
TRBV29-1	TRBJ1-2	CSVEGSQGGGYTF
TRBV18	TRBJ1-1	CASSKDKNTEAFF
TRBV30	TRBJ1-1	CAWSEGHHTEAFF
TRBV11-3	TRBJ2-5	CASSLWAGEKETQYF
TRBV5-1	TRBJ1-4	CASSLEGGGDEKLFF
TRBV7-9	TRBJ2-3	CSSSKLAGGDTQYF
TRBV19	TRBJ2-5	CASSMAQAQETQYF
TRBV30	TRBJ2-3	CAWDRAHTDTQYF
TRBV2	NA	CASRRLAGDEQYF
TRBV5-1	TRBJ1-4	CASSLEPSGTNEKLFF
TRBV7-8	TRBJ2-7	CASRFGTGSYEQYF
TRBV27	TRBJ1-2	CASSAAGRVYGYTF
TRBV9	TRBJ2-5	CASSVGREETQYF
TRBV7-9	TRBJ1-1	CASSLGGHEAFF
TRBV6-4	TRBJ1-2	CASRQGAMYGYTF
TRBV15	TRBJ2-1	CATSRGPNEQFF
TRBV7-3	TRBJ2-1	CASSLGPGPYNEQFF
TRBV2	TRBJ1-5	CASSGEAGSNQPQHF
TRBV7-8	TRBJ2-7	CASSLAGAAEQYF
TRBV7-3	TRBJ2-5	CASSLSPGETQYF
TRBV13	TRBJ2-7	CASSLYRVTYEQYF
TRBV15	TRBJ1-5	CATSRVWGSNQPQHF
TRBV2	TRBJ2-1	CASSGAGDNEQFF
TRBV19	TRBJ2-7	CASSILGQGGQYF
TRBV6-6	TRBJ1-5	CASSYSRLSRYQPQHF
TRBV27	TRBJ2-3	CASVAGPRDTQYF
TRBV25-1	TRBJ1-2	CASSENSLYYGYTF